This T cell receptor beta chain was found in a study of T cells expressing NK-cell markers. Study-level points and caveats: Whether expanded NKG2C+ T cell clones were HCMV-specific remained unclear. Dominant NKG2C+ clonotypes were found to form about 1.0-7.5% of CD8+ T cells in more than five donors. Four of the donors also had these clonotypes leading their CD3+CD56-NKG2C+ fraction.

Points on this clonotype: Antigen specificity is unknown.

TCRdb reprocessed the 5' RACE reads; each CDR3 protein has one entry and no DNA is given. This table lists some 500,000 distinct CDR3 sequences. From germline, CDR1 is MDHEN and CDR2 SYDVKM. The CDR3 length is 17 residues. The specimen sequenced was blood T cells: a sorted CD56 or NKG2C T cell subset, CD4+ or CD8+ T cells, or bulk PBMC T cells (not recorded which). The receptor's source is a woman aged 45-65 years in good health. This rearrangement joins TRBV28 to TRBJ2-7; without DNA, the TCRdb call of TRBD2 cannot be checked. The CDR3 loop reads CASSSTQTSGSLYEQYF. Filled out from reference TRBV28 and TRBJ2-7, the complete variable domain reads DVKVTQSSRYLVKRTGEKVFLECVQDMDHENMFWYRQDPGLGLRLIYFSYDVKMKEKGDIPEGYSVSREKKERFSLILESASTNQTSMYLCASSSTQTSGSLYEQYFGPGTRLTVT.